A selection of T cell receptor beta chains follows, all from one sample in a study of immune heterogeneity within non-small cell lung tumors. TCRdb reprocessed the multiplex PCR reads with MiXCR, giving one entry per CDR3 protein. The sample yields approximately 20,000 distinct CDR3 sequences, around a quarter seen once. The specimen sequenced was lung tumor tissue. Source of these receptors: a middle-aged man with non-small cell lung cancer. Each CDR3 is given with its conserved first and last residue. D genes are given only for firm matches. Size is omitted from some rows. Given values are once, few, many or a class for expanded clones.

d_call j_call v_call clone_size cdr3_aa cdr3_nt
NA TRBJ1-1 TRBV12-5 many CASGFARTGLNTEAFF TGTGCTAGTGGTTTTGCGAGGACGGGATTGAACACTGAAGCTTTCTTT
TRBD2 TRBJ2-2 TRBV11-3 medium-sized CASSSPLGGSDTGELFF TGTGCCAGCAGCTCGCCCCTGGGAGGGTCGGACACCGGGGAGCTGTTTTTT
NA TRBJ2-5 TRBV7-9 NA CASSLGTGRLGTQYF TGTGCCAGCAGCTTAGGAACAGGGAGATTGGGGACCCAGTACTTC
TRBD1 TRBJ2-5 TRBV30 few CAWARDRQETQYF TGTGCCTGGGCTCGGGACAGGCAAGAGACCCAGTACTTC
NA TRBJ1-1 TRBV6-2/TRBV6-3 NA CASTDRLNEAFF TGTGCCAGCACGGACAGACTCAATGAAGCTTTCTTT
NA TRBJ2-1 TRBV15 many CATSRLIGDYNEQFF TGTGCCACCAGCAGACTGATTGGGGACTACAATGAGCAGTTCTTC
TRBD1 TRBJ1-1 TRBV13 few CASSLLPTGMNTEAFF TGTGCCAGCAGCCTACTACCGACAGGGATGAACACTGAAGCTTTCTTT
NA TRBJ1-1 TRBV24-1 NA CATSDNPDSSEAFF TGTGCCACCAGTGATAACCCCGACAGTTCTGAAGCTTTCTTT
NA TRBJ1-1 TRBV12-3/TRBV12-4 medium-sized CASSPGVGTEAFF TGTGCCAGCAGCCCCGGCGTTGGCACTGAAGCTTTCTTT
NA TRBJ2-3 TRBV12-3/TRBV12-4 many CASSLFSRTDTQYF TGTGCCAGCAGTTTGTTCAGCCGGACAGATACGCAGTATTTT
TRBD2 TRBJ2-7 TRBV27 medium-sized CASSFGEGTTYEQYF TGTGCCAGCAGTTTCGGGGAGGGTACTACGTACGAGCAGTACTTC
NA TRBJ2-1 TRBV25-1 NA CASSDVAGRTQGNEQFF TGTGCCAGCAGTGATGTAGCGGGTCGTACCCAGGGGAATGAGCAGTTCTTC
NA TRBJ1-2 TRBV5-1 NA CASSSEEDGYTF TGCGCCAGCAGTTCTGAGGAGGATGGCTACACCTTC
NA TRBJ1-5 TRBV5-6 few CASSLQTRVRGEGIQPQHF TGTGCCAGCAGCTTGCAAACCCGCGTACGTGGGGAGGGGATACAGCCCCAGCATTTT
TRBD1 TRBJ2-7 TRBV27 many CASSPTGGLYEQYF TGTGCCAGCAGCCCGACAGGGGGCCTTTACGAGCAGTACTTC
TRBD2 TRBJ2-1 TRBV20-1 NA CSARVSSGFRYNEQFF TGCAGTGCTAGAGTGTCTAGCGGGTTCCGCTACAATGAGCAGTTCTTC
TRBD2 TRBJ2-3 TRBV6-1 medium-sized CASSYASGSTDTQYF TGTGCCAGCAGTTACGCTAGCGGTAGCACAGATACGCAGTATTTT
NA TRBJ1-2 TRBV7-8 NA CASSHAQAFYGYTF TGTGCCAGCAGCCATGCCCAGGCCTTCTATGGCTACACCTTC
NA TRBJ2-5 TRBV7-9 NA CASSLENMGGGAGYETQYF TGTGCCAGCAGCTTAGAAAATATGGGGGGTGGCGCGGGATACGAGACCCAGTACTTC
TRBD2 TRBJ2-2 TRBV30 few CAWSVRRLAGGWTGELFF TGTGCCTGGAGTGTACGGCGGCTAGCGGGAGGGTGGACCGGGGAGCTGTTTTTT
NA TRBJ1-2 TRBV28 many CASLSAGPDNYGYTF TGTGCCAGCCTGTCGGCAGGCCCTGATAACTATGGCTACACCTTC
TRBD2 TRBJ2-4 TRBV20-1 few CSAIAQRESDIQYF TGCAGTGCCATAGCGCAGCGGGAGTCTGACATTCAGTACTTC
TRBD1 TRBJ1-2 TRBV5-6 NA CASSFVIRGRDGYTF TGTGCCAGCAGCTTCGTCATCAGGGGGCGCGATGGCTACACCTTC
NA TRBJ2-3 TRBV5-6 NA CASSFTGTRTDTQYF TGTGCCAGCAGCTTTACCGGGACCCGGACAGATACGCAGTATTTT
NA TRBJ1-6 TRBV20-1 NA CSARDPLQGSHSPLHF TGCAGTGCTAGAGACCCCCTGCAGGGGAGCCATTCACCCCTCCACTTT
TRBD2 TRBJ2-1 TRBV11-3 NA CASSNLAGKAYYNEQFF TGTGCCAGCAGCAATCTAGCGGGGAAGGCATACTACAATGAGCAGTTCTTC
TRBD1 TRBJ1-1 TRBV12-3/TRBV12-4 NA CASSFGTGRTEAFF TGTGCCAGCAGTTTCGGGACAGGACGCACTGAAGCTTTCTTT
NA TRBJ2-3 TRBV4-2 medium-sized CASSQDLVGGTDTQYF TGTGCCAGCAGCCAAGATCTAGTAGGTGGCACAGATACGCAGTATTTT
TRBD1 TRBJ1-6 TRBV3-1 many CASSQGPTGVGNSPLHF TGTGCCAGCAGCCAAGGCCCCACAGGGGTCGGGAATTCACCCCTCCACTTT
NA TRBJ2-3 TRBV20-1 NA CSARDRVQGDTQYF TGCAGTGCTAGGGATCGCGTGCAGGGGGATACGCAGTATTTT
NA TRBJ2-4 TRBV29-1 NA CSVESGVKNIQYF TGCAGCGTTGAATCGGGGGTCAAAAACATTCAGTACTTC
NA TRBJ2-3 TRBV5-4 NA CASSLRGGTDTQYF TGTGCCAGCAGCCTCCGTGGGGGCACAGATACGCAGTATTTT
NA TRBJ2-1 TRBV7-6 few CASSRRSASEQFF TGTGCCAGCAGCAGGAGGTCGGCGTCTGAGCAGTTCTTC
TRBD2 TRBJ2-2 TRBV4-3 NA CASSQALGLAGGTGELFF TGCGCCAGCAGCCAAGCCTTGGGACTAGCGGGAGGCACCGGGGAGCTGTTTTTT
TRBD2 TRBJ2-7 TRBV3-1 few CASSRSRLAGESYEQYF TGTGCCAGCAGCCGTAGTCGACTAGCGGGAGAGTCCTACGAGCAGTACTTC
TRBD1 TRBJ1-4 TRBV20-1 NA CSATGTDVKLFF TGCAGTGCAACTGGGACAGATGTAAAACTGTTTTTT
TRBD1 TRBJ1-4 TRBV5-1 medium-sized CASSLKGQDEKLFF TGCGCCAGCAGCCTGAAGGGACAGGATGAAAAACTGTTTTTT
NA TRBJ2-1 TRBV7-9 many CASSLEGPGRIF TGTGCCAGCAGCTTAGAGGGACCCGGTCGAATCTTC
TRBD1 TRBJ1-1 TRBV6-1 few CASHRGGGNTEAFF TGTGCCAGCCACAGGGGAGGGGGAAACACTGAAGCTTTCTTT